What follows are 27 T cell receptor beta chains derived from one specimen sequenced in a study of Graves' ophthalmopathy and Graves' hyperthyroidism. From RNA, the CDR3 regions of TCR beta chains were amplified and sequenced. Second-round multiplex PCR came after a first-round RT-PCR that employed HTBI primers. MiXCR was run by TCRdb on the multiplex PCR reads, yielding one entry per CDR3 protein. The table lists fewer than 400,000 distinct CDR3 sequences, approximately 16% of them singletons, with around 1.4% in the top ten. Sequencing used peripheral blood. Receptors originate from a woman younger than 30 with Graves' ophthalmopathy.

This clonotype was counted many times. The J gene is TRBJ1-5, the V gene TRBV11-1; 10 positions agree with TRBD1. Germline lookup yields CDR1 SGHAT and CDR2 FQDESV (reference sequence). This CDR3 has 16 amino acids. The junction had 7 bases not matched to a gene; V was cut back by 5 bases and J by 3 bases. CDR3 coding DNA: TGTGCCAGCAGCCCAGGGACAGGGGCTATCAATCAGCCCCAGCATTTT. As protein: CASSPGTGAINQPQHF.

This clonotype appeared many times. The J gene is TRBJ2-4, the V gene TRBV5-1; tentatively, D is TRBD2 (7 bases). V lost 0 bases and J lost 16, with 20 bases in between. The CDR3 length is 14 residues. Looked up from germline, CDR1 is SGHRS and CDR2 is YFSETQ. CDR3 protein: CASSLVPGAGVPYF. CDR3 coding DNA: TGCGCCAGCAGCTTGGTACCGGGGGCGGGGGTCCCTTACTTC.

This clonotype was observed many times. The chain joins TRBV6-2 or TRBV6-3 to TRBJ1-1; D is unresolved. Germline values: CDR1 MNHEY, CDR2 SVGEGT. The ends were cut back, 0 bases at V and 4 bases at J, with 15 bases in the middle. This CDR3 has 16 residues. Written as DNA, the CDR3 is TGTGCCAGCAGTTACTCTAGGACTTCCAGAGGCACTGAAGCTTTCTTT. It yields the protein CASSYSRTSRGTEAFF.

This clonotype was detected many times. This chain links TRBV20-1 with TRBJ2-5; 11 nucleotides align to TRBD1. The CDR3 contains 15 residues. J gave up 4 bases and V 0 bases, and 4 bases lay outside the gene matches. Germline CDR1 is DFQATT and CDR2 is SNEGSKA (reference sequence). CDR3 sequence: CSARDRTGGAETQYF. Written as DNA, the CDR3 is TGCAGTGCTAGAGACAGGACAGGGGGCGCAGAGACCCAGTACTTC.

This clonotype was seen many times. The rearrangement links TRBV6-1 to TRBJ2-7; D possibly corresponds to TRBD1 (6 bases). The CDR3 sequence is 13 residues long. Germline V lookup: CDR1 MNHNS, CDR2 SASEGT. V lost 5 bases, J lost 5 bases, and 13 bases lay in between. Here the CDR3 reads CASSPIQGHEQYF. In DNA form, the CDR3 reads TGTGCCAGCAGTCCTATACAGGGTCACGAGCAGTACTTC.

V gene TRBV12-3 or TRBV12-4 combines with J gene TRBJ1-5, with D possibly TRBD1 on 5 matching bases. V was clipped by 5 bases and J by 7 bases, with 15 bases between them. The CDR3 is made up of 14 amino acids. DNA of the CDR3: TGTGCCAGCAGTACAGACAGATCAAGCCAGCCCCAGCATTTT. Protein sequence: CASSTDRSSQPQHF.

This clonotype was seen many times. V gene TRBV12-3 or TRBV12-4 combines with J gene TRBJ2-2, with TRBD2 matching 7 bases. CDR3 length: 15 amino acids. After removal of 2 bases from V and 7 bases from J, the junction contained 7 bases not matched to a gene. The CDR3 is CASSLWAGAVGELFF. CDR3 nucleotides: TGTGCCAGCAGTTTATGGGCGGGAGCTGTCGGGGAGCTGTTTTTT.

This clonotype was recorded at least ten times. CDR3 nucleotides: TGTGCCAGCAGTCCGCAGGGCGGAGGAGAGACCCAGTACTTC. Its protein product is CASSPQGGGETQYF. This chain connects TRBV6-1 to TRBJ2-5; D tentatively fits TRBD1 or TRBD2 (5 bases each). Germline CDR1 is MNHNS and CDR2 is SASEGT. The germline V and J ends were trimmed by 5 bases and 4 bases, with 14 bases remaining between them. The CDR3 length is 14 residues.

This clonotype was observed many times. The chain links TRBV12-3 or TRBV12-4 to TRBJ1-5, with D possibly matching TRBD1 (6 bases). The CDR3 spans 14 residues. V was clipped by 2 bases and J by 2 bases, with 7 bases between them. CDR3 coding DNA: TGTGCCAGCAGTTTAAAGGGGGGCAATCAGCCCCAGCATTTT. Protein: CASSLKGGNQPQHF.

This clonotype has ten or more counts. This chain uses TRBV28 with TRBJ2-2; D remains unclear. Germline CDR1 reads MDHEN; CDR2 reads SYDVKM. V was cut by 11 bases and J by 5 bases, with 15 bases left in between. This CDR3 is 13 amino acids long. CDR3 loop: CAGQSAVTGELFF. The DNA for the CDR3 is TGTGCCGGCCAAAGCGCGGTAACCGGGGAGCTGTTTTTT. Drawing the rest from reference TRBV28 and TRBJ2-2, the complete variable domain is DVKVTQSSRYLVKRTGEKVFLECVQDMDHENMFWYRQDPGLGLRLIYFSYDVKMKEKGDIPEGYSVSREKKERFSLILESASTNQTSMYLCAGQSAVTGELFFGEGSRLTVL.

This clonotype has only a few counts. V and J are TRBV5-1 and TRBJ1-1; D gene unclear. Looked up from germline, CDR1 is SGHRS and CDR2 is YFSETQ. CDR3 length equals 15 residues. Trimming took off 0 bases at V and 1 base at J, with 10 bases between the two ends. The CDR3 region has the DNA TGCGCCAGCAGCTTGGTGGTGACACCGAACACTGAAGCTTTCTTT. This translates into CASSLVVTPNTEAFF.

This clonotype was seen many times. V gene TRBV10-3 combines with J gene TRBJ1-1; unclear D gene. The CDR3 length is 14 residues. The V end lost 4 bases, the J end lost 0 bases, and 9 bases lay between the germline ends. Germline CDR1 and CDR2: ENHRY and SYGVKD. The CDR3 sequence: CAISAPALNTEAFF. In DNA form, the CDR3 reads TGTGCCATCAGTGCCCCGGCTCTGAACACTGAAGCTTTCTTT.

This clonotype was seen at least ten times. The gene calls are TRBV28 and TRBJ1-5; the D gene is possibly TRBD1 (5 bases). CDR1 is MDHEN and CDR2 is SYDVKM in the germline V gene. The CDR3 extends over 14 amino acids. V was clipped by 8 bases and J by 5 bases, with 16 bases between them. The CDR3 is CASADPGPHQPQHF. The CDR3 bases are TGTGCCAGCGCCGACCCGGGACCCCATCAGCCCCAGCATTTT.

This clonotype came up a few times. The J gene is TRBJ1-1, the V gene TRBV20-1, with 7 bases fitting TRBD1. Germline CDR1 is DFQATT and CDR2 is SNEGSKA (reference sequence). The CDR3 has 20 residues. Losses at the gene ends were 1 base for V and 0 bases for J; bases not matched to a gene: 20. The DNA of the CDR3 is TGCAGTGCTAGAGCTCAGAACAGCGTCCCGGGACAGAGCATGAACACTGAAGCTTTCTTT. This encodes CSARAQNSVPGQSMNTEAFF.

This clonotype was counted at least ten times. J is TRBJ1-1 and V is TRBV20-1; TRBD1 might be the D (6 bases). Trimming removed 7 bases from V and 2 bases from J, with 14 bases in between. CDR1 is DFQATT, CDR2 SNEGSKA, per germline (reference sequence). The CDR3 is 13 amino acids. The CDR3 sequence: CSVRGRGNTEAFF. The CDR3 nucleotides are TGCAGTGTAAGGGGCAGGGGAAACACTGAAGCTTTCTTT.

This clonotype came up many times. The chain is built from TRBV27 and TRBJ2-7; 16 nucleotides align to TRBD2. The CDR3 runs to 16 residues. Trimming cost V 5 bases and J 3 bases; bases outside gene matches: 4. Germline V CDR1 and CDR2: MNHEY, SMNVEV (reference sequence). CDR3 sequence: CASSAGLAGGYYEQYF. DNA of the CDR3: TGTGCCAGCAGTGCGGGACTAGCGGGAGGGTACTACGAGCAGTACTTC.

In this sample, this clonotype turned up many times. The chain is built from TRBV20-1 and TRBJ2-7; 9 bases map to TRBD2. V shed 3 bases, J shed 4 bases, and the junction held 10 bases outside the gene matches. Germline V gene data show CDR1 as DFQATT and CDR2 as SNEGSKA (reference sequence). This CDR3 spans 15 amino acids. The CDR3 coding sequence is TGCAGTGCTAGGGTATTTAGCGGGAGTGGTTACGAGCAGTACTTC. Residues: CSARVFSGSGYEQYF.

The table lists this clonotype with many counts. The chain employs TRBV7-2 and TRBJ2-5; TRBD2 matches 13 bases. J was trimmed by 3 bases and V by 5 bases; bases with no gene match: 9. The germline V gene has CDR1 SGHTA and CDR2 FQGNSA. This CDR3 is built from 17 residues. The CDR3 loop reads CASSIRTSGGGKETQYF. The CDR3 DNA reads TGTGCCAGCAGCATCCGGACTAGCGGGGGCGGTAAAGAGACCCAGTACTTC.

In this sample, this clonotype turned up a few times. V and J are TRBV6-1 and TRBJ1-2; 7 nucleotides agree with TRBD1. Germline CDR1 MNHNS, CDR2 SASEGT. This CDR3 comprises 14 residues. V was pared by 5 bases and J by 8 bases, with 11 bases of the junction left unmatched. Here the CDR3 reads CASSPLSGQDGYTF. In DNA form, the CDR3 reads TGTGCCAGCAGTCCCTTATCCGGACAGGACGGCTACACCTTC.

There are many counts of this clonotype. The rearrangement joins TRBV2 to TRBJ1-3; a weak D match, TRBD1 (5 bases). Trimming stripped 6 bases from V and 2 bases from J, with 14 bases between. CDR3 length equals 15 residues. CDR1 is SNHLY and CDR2 is FYNNEI in the germline V gene. The CDR3 nucleotides read TGTGCCAGCAGAGCGGGCTCGGGGCCTGGAAACACCATATATTTT. Residues: CASRAGSGPGNTIYF.

At least ten counts were recorded for this clonotype. The rearrangement links TRBV27 to TRBJ1-1; D unclear. Germline assignment: CDR1 MNHEY and CDR2 SMNVEV (reference sequence). The ends were cut back, 8 bases at V and 2 bases at J, with 12 bases in the middle. The CDR3 covers 13 residues. The CDR3 nucleotides read TGTGCCAGCCCTACCGTAAAAAACACTGAAGCTTTCTTT. Amino acids: CASPTVKNTEAFF.

The chain couples TRBV27 to TRBJ2-5; 10 bases fit TRBD2. This CDR3 comprises 19 residues. J gave up 2 bases and V 0 bases, and 12 bases lay outside the gene matches. Germline assignment: CDR1 MNHEY and CDR2 SMNVEV (reference sequence). This CDR3 is CASSLSHPLKAGGQETQYF. The CDR3, as DNA: TGTGCCAGCAGTTTATCCCACCCCCTTAAAGCGGGAGGGCAAGAGACCCAGTACTTC.

There are many counts of this clonotype. The chain is built from TRBV18 and TRBJ2-7; D is undetermined. The CDR3 is 12 amino acids. Trimming took off 1 base at V and 3 bases at J, with 4 bases between the two ends. Germline CDR1 KGHSH, CDR2 LQKENI. CDR3 sequence (DNA): TGTGCCAGCTCACCACTAGACTACGAGCAGTACTTC. The encoded protein is CASSPLDYEQYF.

This clonotype was detected ten times or more. The DNA for the CDR3 is TGTGCCAGCAGCCAATCCCAGGGGACGTTTGAAAAACTGTTTTTT. It translates to CASSQSQGTFEKLFF. The J gene is TRBJ1-4, the V gene TRBV16, with D maybe TRBD1 (6 bases). V was shortened by 0 bases and J by 7 bases, with 12 bases between the two germline ends. The germline gives CDR1 KGHSY, CDR2 FQNENV. The CDR3 has 15 amino acids.

This clonotype was observed at least ten times. The chain carries TRBV20-1 and TRBJ2-7; TRBD2 might be the D (5 bases). The germline V and J ends were trimmed by 6 bases and 0 bases, with 12 bases remaining between them. Germline V gene sequence: CDR1 DFQATT, CDR2 SNEGSKA (reference sequence). This CDR3 is 13 amino acids long. The CDR3 region is CSARRRSSYEQYF. For the CDR3, the DNA is TGCAGTGCCCGGAGGAGGTCCTCCTACGAGCAGTACTTC.

The sample holds many counts of this clonotype. The V and J genes are TRBV12-3 or TRBV12-4 and TRBJ2-2; D might be TRBD1 or TRBD2, each matching 5 bases. This CDR3 region has 15 residues. V was pared by 5 bases and J by 1 base, with 11 bases between. CDR3 in amino acids: CASSGGGVNTGELFF. The DNA for the CDR3 is TGTGCCAGCAGTGGTGGGGGAGTGAACACCGGGGAGCTGTTTTTT.

V and J are TRBV4-2 and TRBJ2-7; possibly TRBD1 or TRBD2 for D (5 bases each). The CDR3 has 14 residues. The V end was cut by 0 bases, the J end by 3 bases, with 9 bases between. CDR1 LGHNA and CDR2 YNFKEQ come from the germline V gene. CDR3 sequence (DNA): TGTGCCAGCAGCCAAGAACCAGGGAGCTACGAGCAGTACTTC. This codes for CASSQEPGSYEQYF.